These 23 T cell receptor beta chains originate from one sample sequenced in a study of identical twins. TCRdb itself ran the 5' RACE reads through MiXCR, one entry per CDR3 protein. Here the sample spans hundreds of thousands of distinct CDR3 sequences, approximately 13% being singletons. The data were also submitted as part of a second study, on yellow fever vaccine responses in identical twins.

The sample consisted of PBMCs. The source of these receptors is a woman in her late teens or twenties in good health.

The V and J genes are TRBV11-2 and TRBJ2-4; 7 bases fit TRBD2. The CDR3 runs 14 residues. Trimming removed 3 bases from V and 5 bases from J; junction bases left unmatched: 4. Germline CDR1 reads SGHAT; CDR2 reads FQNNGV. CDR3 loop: CASSLSLAENIQYF. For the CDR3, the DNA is TGTGCCAGCAGCTTGAGTCTAGCGGAAAACATTCAGTACTTC. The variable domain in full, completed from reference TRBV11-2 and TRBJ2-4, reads EAGVAQSPRYKIIEKRQSVAFWCNPISGHATLYWYQQILGQGPKLLIQFQNNGVVDDSQLPKDRFSAERLKGVDSTLKIQPAKLEDSAVYLCASSLSLAENIQYFGAGTRLSVL.

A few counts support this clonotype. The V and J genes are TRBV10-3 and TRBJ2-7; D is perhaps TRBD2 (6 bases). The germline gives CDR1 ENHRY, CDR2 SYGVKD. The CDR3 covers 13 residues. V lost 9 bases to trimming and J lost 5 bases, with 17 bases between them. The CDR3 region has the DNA TGTGCCATAGGAGGGTTTTTCCTCCACGAGCAGTACGTC. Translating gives CAIGGFFLHEQYV.

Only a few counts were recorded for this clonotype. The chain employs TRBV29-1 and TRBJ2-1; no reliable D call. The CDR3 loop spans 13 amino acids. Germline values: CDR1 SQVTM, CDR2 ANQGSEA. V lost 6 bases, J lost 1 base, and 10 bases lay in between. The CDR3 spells CSVGRISYNEQFF. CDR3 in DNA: TGCAGCGTGGGCCGAATTTCCTACAATGAGCAGTTCTTC.

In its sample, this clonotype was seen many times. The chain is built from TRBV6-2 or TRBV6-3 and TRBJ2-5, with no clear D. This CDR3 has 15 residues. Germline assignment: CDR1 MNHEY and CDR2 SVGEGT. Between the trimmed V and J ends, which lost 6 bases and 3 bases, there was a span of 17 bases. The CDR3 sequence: CASSPISVGKETQYF. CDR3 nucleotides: TGTGCCAGCAGCCCTATTTCAGTAGGGAAAGAGACCCAGTACTTC.

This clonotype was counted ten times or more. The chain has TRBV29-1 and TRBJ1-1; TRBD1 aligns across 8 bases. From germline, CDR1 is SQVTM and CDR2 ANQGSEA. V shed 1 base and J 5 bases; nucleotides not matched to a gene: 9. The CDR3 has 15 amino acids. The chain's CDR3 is CSVEGTGILGTEAFF. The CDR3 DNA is TGCAGCGTTGAAGGGACAGGGATTTTGGGAACTGAAGCTTTCTTT. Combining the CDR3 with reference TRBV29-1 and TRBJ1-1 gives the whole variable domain SAVISQKPSRDICQRGTSLTIQCQVDSQVTMMFWYRQQPGQSLTLIATANQGSEATYESGFVIDKFPISRPNLTFSTLTVSNMSPEDSSIYLCSVEGTGILGTEAFFGQGTRLTVV.

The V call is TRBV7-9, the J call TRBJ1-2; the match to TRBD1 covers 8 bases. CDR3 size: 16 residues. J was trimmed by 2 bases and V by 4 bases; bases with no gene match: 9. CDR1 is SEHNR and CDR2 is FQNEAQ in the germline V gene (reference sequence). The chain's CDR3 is CASSSPSGDRNYGYTF. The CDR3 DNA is TGTGCCAGCAGCTCCCCCTCGGGGGACAGGAACTATGGCTACACCTTC.

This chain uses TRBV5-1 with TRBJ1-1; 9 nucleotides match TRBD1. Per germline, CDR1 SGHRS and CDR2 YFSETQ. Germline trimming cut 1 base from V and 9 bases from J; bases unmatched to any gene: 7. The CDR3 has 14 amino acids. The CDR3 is CASSLRGDRAKAFF. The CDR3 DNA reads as TGCGCCAGCAGCTTGAGGGGGGACAGGGCTAAAGCTTTCTTT.

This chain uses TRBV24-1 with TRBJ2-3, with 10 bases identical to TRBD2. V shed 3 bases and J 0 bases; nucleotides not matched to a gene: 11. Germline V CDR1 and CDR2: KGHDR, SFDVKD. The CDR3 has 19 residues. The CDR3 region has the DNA TGTGCCACCAGTGATCCGGCCCCGACTAGCGGGTCTAGCACAGATACGCAGTATTTT. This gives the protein CATSDPAPTSGSSTDTQYF.

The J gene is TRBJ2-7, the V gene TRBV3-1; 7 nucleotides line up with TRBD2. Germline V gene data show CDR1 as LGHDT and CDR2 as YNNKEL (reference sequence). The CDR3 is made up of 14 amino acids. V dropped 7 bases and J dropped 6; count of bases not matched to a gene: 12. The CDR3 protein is CASNTGLPGGEQYF. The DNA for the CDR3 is TGTGCCAGCAATACCGGACTCCCGGGGGGCGAGCAGTACTTC.

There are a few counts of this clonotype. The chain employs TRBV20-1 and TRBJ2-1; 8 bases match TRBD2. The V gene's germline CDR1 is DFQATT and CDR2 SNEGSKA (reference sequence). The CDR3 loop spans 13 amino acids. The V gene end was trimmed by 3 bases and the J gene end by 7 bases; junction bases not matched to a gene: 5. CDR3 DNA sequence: TGCAGTGCTAGGGGGGGCGGGGGGAATGAGCAGTTCTTC. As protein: CSARGGGGNEQFF.

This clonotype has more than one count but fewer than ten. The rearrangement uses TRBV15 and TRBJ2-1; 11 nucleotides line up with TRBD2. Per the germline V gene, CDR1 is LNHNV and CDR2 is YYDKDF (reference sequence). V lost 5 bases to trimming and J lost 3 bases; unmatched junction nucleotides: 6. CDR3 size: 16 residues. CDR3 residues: CATSAPGLADYNEQFF. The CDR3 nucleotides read TGTGCCACCAGCGCCCCGGGACTAGCGGACTACAATGAGCAGTTCTTC.

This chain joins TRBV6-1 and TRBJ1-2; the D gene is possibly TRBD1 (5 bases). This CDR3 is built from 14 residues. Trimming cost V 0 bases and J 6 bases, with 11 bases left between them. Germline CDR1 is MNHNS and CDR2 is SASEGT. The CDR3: CASSEASGMHGYTF. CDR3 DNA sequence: TGTGCCAGCAGTGAAGCATCAGGGATGCATGGCTACACCTTC.

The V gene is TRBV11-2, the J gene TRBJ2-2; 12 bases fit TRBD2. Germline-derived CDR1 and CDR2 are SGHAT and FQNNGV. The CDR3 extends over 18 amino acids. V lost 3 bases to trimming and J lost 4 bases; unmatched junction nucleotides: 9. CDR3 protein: CASSFRRLAGEGTGELFF. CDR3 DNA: TGTGCCAGCAGCTTTAGGAGACTAGCGGGAGAGGGCACCGGGGAGCTGTTTTTT.

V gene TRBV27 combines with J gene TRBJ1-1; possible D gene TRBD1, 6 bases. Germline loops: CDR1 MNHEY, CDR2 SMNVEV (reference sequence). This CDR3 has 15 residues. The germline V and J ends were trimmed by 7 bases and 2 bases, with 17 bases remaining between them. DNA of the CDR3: TGTGCCAGCACCACCACAGGACAGATAAACACTGAAGCTTTCTTT. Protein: CASTTTGQINTEAFF.

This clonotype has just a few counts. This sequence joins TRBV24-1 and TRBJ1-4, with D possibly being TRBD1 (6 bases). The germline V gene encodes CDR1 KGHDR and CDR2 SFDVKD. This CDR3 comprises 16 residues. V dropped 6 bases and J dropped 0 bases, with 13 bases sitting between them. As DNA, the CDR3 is TGTGCCACCAGTTCAGGGGCATACGCAACTAATGAAAAACTGTTTTTT. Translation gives CATSSGAYATNEKLFF.

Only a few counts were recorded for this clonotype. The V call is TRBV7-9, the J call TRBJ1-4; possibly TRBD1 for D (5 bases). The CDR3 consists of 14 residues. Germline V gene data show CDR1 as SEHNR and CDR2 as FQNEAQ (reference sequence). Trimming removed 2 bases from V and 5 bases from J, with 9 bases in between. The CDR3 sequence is CASSLRSGNEKLFF. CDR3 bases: TGTGCCAGCAGCTTAAGGTCAGGGAATGAAAAACTGTTTTTT.

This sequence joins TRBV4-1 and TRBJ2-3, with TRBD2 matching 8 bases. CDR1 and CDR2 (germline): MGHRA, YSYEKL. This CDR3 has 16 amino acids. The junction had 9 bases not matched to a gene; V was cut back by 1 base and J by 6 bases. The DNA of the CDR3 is TGCGCCAGCAGCCAAGGTCTAGCGGGTCTTGGGGATACGCAGTATTTT. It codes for CASSQGLAGLGDTQYF.

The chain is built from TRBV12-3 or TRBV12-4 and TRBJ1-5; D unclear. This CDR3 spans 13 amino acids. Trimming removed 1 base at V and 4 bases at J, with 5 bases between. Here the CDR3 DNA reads TGTGCCAGCAGTTTAGAGAAGAATCAGCCCCAGCATTTT. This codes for CASSLEKNQPQHF.

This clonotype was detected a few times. In DNA form, the CDR3 reads TGCGCCAGCAGCTTGGCGGGCAGGGGGAACACCGGGGAGCTGTTTTTT. Encoded protein: CASSLAGRGNTGELFF. The chain links TRBV5-1 to TRBJ2-2; a weak D match, TRBD1 (6 bases). V was shortened by 0 bases and J by 1 base, with 10 bases between the two germline ends. Germline V gene data show CDR1 as SGHRS and CDR2 as YFSETQ. This CDR3 spans 16 amino acids.

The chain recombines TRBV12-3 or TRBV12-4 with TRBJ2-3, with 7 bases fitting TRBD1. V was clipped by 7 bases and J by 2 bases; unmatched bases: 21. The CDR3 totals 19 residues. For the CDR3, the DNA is TGTGCCAGCACCCCTGAGGGGGACAGACTATCCCTTTTCACAGATACGCAGTATTTT. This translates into CASTPEGDRLSLFTDTQYF.

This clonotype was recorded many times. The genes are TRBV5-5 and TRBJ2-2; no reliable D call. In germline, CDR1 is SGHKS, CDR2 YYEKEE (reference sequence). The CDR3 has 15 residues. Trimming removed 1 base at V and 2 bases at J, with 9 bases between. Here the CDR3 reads CASSLSPGNTGELFF. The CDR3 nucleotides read TGTGCCAGCAGCTTGTCTCCAGGCAACACCGGGGAGCTGTTTTTT.

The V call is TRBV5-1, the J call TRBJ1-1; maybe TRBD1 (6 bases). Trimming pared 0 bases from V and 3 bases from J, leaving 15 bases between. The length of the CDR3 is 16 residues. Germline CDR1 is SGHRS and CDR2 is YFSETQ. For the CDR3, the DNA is TGCGCCAGCAGCTTGGGGGACACAGCAATTTACACTGAAGCTTTCTTT. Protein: CASSLGDTAIYTEAFF.

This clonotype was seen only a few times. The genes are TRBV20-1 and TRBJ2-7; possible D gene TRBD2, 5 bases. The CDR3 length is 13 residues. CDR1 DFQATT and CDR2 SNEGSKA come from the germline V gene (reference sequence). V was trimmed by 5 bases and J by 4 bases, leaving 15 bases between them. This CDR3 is CSAPRREDYEQYV. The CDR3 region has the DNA TGCAGTGCTCCTCGCCGGGAAGATTACGAGCAGTACGTC.